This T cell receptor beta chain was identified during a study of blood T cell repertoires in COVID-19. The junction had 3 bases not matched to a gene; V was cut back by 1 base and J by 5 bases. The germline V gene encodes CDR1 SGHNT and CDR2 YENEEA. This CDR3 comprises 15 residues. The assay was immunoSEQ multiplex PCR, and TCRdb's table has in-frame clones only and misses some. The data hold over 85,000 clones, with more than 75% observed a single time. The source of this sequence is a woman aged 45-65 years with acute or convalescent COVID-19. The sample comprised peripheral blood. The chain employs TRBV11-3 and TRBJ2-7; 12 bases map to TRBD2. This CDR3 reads CASSLGLAGADEQYF. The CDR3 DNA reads TGTGCCAGCAGCTTAGGACTAGCGGGAGCGGACGAGCAGTACTTC.